The 23 T cell receptor beta chains below all came from one sample that was sequenced in a study of blood T cell repertoires in COVID-19. Generated by immunoSEQ multiplex PCR, the TCRdb table keeps only in-frame clones and is missing some. The sample has over 200,000 clones; roughly 80% are singletons. Sequences were obtained from peripheral blood. These receptors were taken from a human donor in a cohort sampled during active COVID-19.

This chain joins TRBV6-6 and TRBJ1-5, with D perhaps TRBD1 (6 bases). V lost 4 bases to trimming and J lost 4 bases, with 8 bases between them. The CDR3 covers 13 residues. The germline V gene encodes CDR1 MNHNY and CDR2 SVGAGI (reference sequence). CDR3 coding DNA: TGTGCCAGCAGTTTTCAGGGGAATCAGCCCCAGCATTTT. This codes for CASSFQGNQPQHF.

The chain combines TRBV7-9 with TRBJ1-2; D not resolved. V was clipped by 4 bases and J by 0 bases, with 6 bases between them. There are 13 residues in the CDR3. The germline gives CDR1 SEHNR, CDR2 FQNEAQ (reference sequence). The CDR3 sequence is CASSSSANYGYTF. CDR3 bases: TGTGCCAGCAGCTCTTCAGCTAACTATGGCTACACCTTC. Using reference TRBV7-9 and TRBJ1-2 for the parts outside the CDR3, the full variable domain is DTGVSQNPRHKITKRGQNVTFRCDPISEHNRLYWYRQTLGQGPEFLTYFQNEAQLEKSRLLSDRFSAERPKGSFSTLEIQRTEQGDSAMYLCASSSSANYGYTFGSGTRLTVV.

This clone was picked up a small number of times. The rearrangement links TRBV7-9 to TRBJ2-2; 7 bases line up with TRBD2. The CDR3 has 14 residues. J was trimmed by 6 bases and V by 3 bases; bases with no gene match: 4. Germline V gene data show CDR1 as SEHNR and CDR2 as FQNEAQ (reference sequence). CDR3 region: CASSFDRGAGELFF. The CDR3 bases are TGTGCCAGCAGCTTCGACCGGGGGGCCGGGGAGCTGTTTTTT. Full variable domain (missing parts from reference TRBV7-9 and TRBJ2-2): DTGVSQNPRHKITKRGQNVTFRCDPISEHNRLYWYRQTLGQGPEFLTYFQNEAQLEKSRLLSDRFSAERPKGSFSTLEIQRTEQGDSAMYLCASSFDRGAGELFFGEGSRLTVL.

The V gene is TRBV5-1, the J gene TRBJ2-7; D perhaps matches TRBD1 (6 bases). V was clipped by 4 bases and J by 6 bases, with 14 bases between them. The CDR3 extends over 13 amino acids. Looked up from germline, CDR1 is SGHRS and CDR2 is YFSETQ. CDR3 nucleotides: TGCGCCAGCAGCAAGGCGTCACAGGGCGAGCAGTACTTC. It is translated as CASSKASQGEQYF.

This sequence joins TRBV18 and TRBJ2-1; the match to TRBD2 covers 8 bases. This CDR3 spans 19 amino acids. The V segment lost 7 bases and the J segment 6 bases; nucleotides outside the gene matches: 23. Germline CDR1 reads KGHSH; CDR2 reads LQKENI. For the CDR3, the DNA is TGTGCCAGCTTACTGGGCCCACTCATCCGGGAGGGCCCCGGCAATGAGCAGTTCTTC. It yields the protein CASLLGPLIREGPGNEQFF.

The V gene is TRBV7-9, the J gene TRBJ1-1, with D perhaps matching TRBD1 (5 bases). The CDR3 runs to 13 residues. Per germline, CDR1 SEHNR and CDR2 FQNEAQ (reference sequence). Trimming stripped 5 bases from V and 2 bases from J, with 9 bases between. The CDR3 loop is CASSGASNTEAFF. CDR3 DNA: TGTGCCAGCAGCGGGGCCAGTAACACTGAAGCTTTCTTT.

J is TRBJ2-3 and V is TRBV7-2; 7 nucleotides line up with TRBD2. Germline assignment: CDR1 SGHTA and CDR2 FQGNSA. Trimming took 6 bases from V and 0 from J; bases not matched to a gene: 6. There are 15 residues in the CDR3. The CDR3, as DNA: TGTGCCAGCAGTACGGGAGGACCTAGCACAGATACGCAGTATTTT. Its translation: CASSTGGPSTDTQYF.

The chain couples TRBV5-1 to TRBJ2-7, with D tentatively TRBD1 (6 bases). V dropped 0 bases and J dropped 6 bases, with 13 bases sitting between them. CDR3 length equals 14 residues. The germline CDR1 and CDR2 sequences are SGHRS and YFSETQ. Here the CDR3 reads CASSLAGGRGEQYF. For the CDR3, the DNA is TGCGCCAGCAGCTTGGCCGGAGGCAGGGGCGAGCAGTACTTC.

This chain links TRBV6-5 with TRBJ1-2; TRBD1 matches 10 bases. The CDR3 runs to 14 residues. The V and J ends lost 6 bases and 7 bases, in that order; junction bases with no gene match: 8. CDR1 is MNHEY and CDR2 is SVGAGI in the germline V gene. The CDR3 sequence: CASSPRQGAGGYTF. CDR3 nucleotide sequence: TGTGCCAGCAGCCCGAGACAGGGGGCAGGTGGCTACACCTTC.

The chain employs TRBV3-1 (or the pseudogene TRBV3-2) and TRBJ1-6; D is uncertain. CDR1 and CDR2 from the germline V gene are LGHDT and YNNKEL (reference sequence). CDR3 length equals 16 residues. Between the trimmed V and J ends, which lost 3 bases and 0 bases, there was a span of 9 bases. The chain's CDR3 is CASSHAKSSYNSPLHF. The CDR3 DNA follows: TGTGCCAGCAGCCACGCTAAGAGCTCCTATAATTCACCCCTCCACTTT.

This chain joins TRBV7-2 and TRBJ2-7; 7 bases fit TRBD1. Germline CDR1 reads SGHTA; CDR2 reads FQGNSA. V dropped 5 bases and J dropped 6; count of bases not matched to a gene: 13. There are 15 residues in the CDR3. The CDR3: CASSKGGTVLLEQYF. The CDR3 DNA is TGTGCCAGCAGCAAGGGTGGGACAGTCCTCCTCGAGCAGTACTTC.

V and J are TRBV7-9 and TRBJ1-5; D is unclear. The CDR3 totals 17 residues. Trimming removed 0 bases at V and 2 bases at J, with 14 bases between. Germline CDR1 reads SEHNR; CDR2 reads FQNEAQ (reference sequence). CDR3 coding DNA: TGTGCCAGCAGCTTAGCGGGGAGGGCCGTGGGCAATCAGCCCCAGCATTTT. This codes for CASSLAGRAVGNQPQHF.

As concerns this clone: The identical CDR3 is also encoded by other nucleotide sequences in the sample. The chain links TRBV18 to TRBJ2-7, with 7 bases lining up with TRBD1. Looked up from germline, CDR1 is KGHSH and CDR2 is LQKENI. The V segment lost 3 bases and the J segment 1 base; nucleotides outside the gene matches: 3. This CDR3 comprises 14 residues. The CDR3: CASSPGQVSYEQYF. In DNA form, the CDR3 reads TGTGCCAGCTCACCTGGACAGGTTTCCTACGAGCAGTACTTC.

The chain couples TRBV6-5 to TRBJ2-1; D not resolved. The germline CDR1 and CDR2 sequences are MNHEY and SVGAGI. This CDR3 contains 15 residues. Trimming shortened V by 5 bases and J by 4 bases, and 15 bases separated the two germline ends. The CDR3 sequence: CASSKKRDLYNEQFF. CDR3 sequence (DNA): TGTGCCAGCAGTAAAAAGCGCGACCTATACAATGAGCAGTTCTTC.

V is TRBV30 and J is TRBJ2-1; perhaps TRBD2 as D (5 bases). This CDR3 contains 12 residues. The germline CDR1 and CDR2 sequences are GTSNPN and SVGIG (reference sequence). The V end was cut by 1 base, the J end by 9 bases, with 10 bases between. The DNA of the CDR3 is TGTGCCTGGAGTGATCCCCGGGGTGAGCAGTTCTTC. Translation: CAWSDPRGEQFF. Drawing the rest from reference TRBV30 and TRBJ2-1, the complete variable domain is SQTIHQWPATLVQPVGSPLSLECTVEGTSNPNLYWYRQAAGRGLQLLFYSVGIGQISSEVPQNLSASRPQDRQFILSSKKLLLSDSGFYLCAWSDPRGEQFFGPGTRLTVL.

Points on this clone: The junction departs from germline at one end; a sequencing error may be responsible. The chain combines TRBV20-1 with TRBJ2-4; 7 nucleotides agree with TRBD2. In germline, CDR1 is DFQATT, CDR2 SNEGSKA (reference sequence). The CDR3 is 8 amino acids. The CDR3 coding sequence is TGCAGTGCTAGGGGAGGGAACTTC. Translated: CSARGGNF.

The chain has TRBV9 and TRBJ2-7; tentative D call: TRBD2 (6 bases). Trimming removed 0 bases from V and 5 bases from J, with 12 bases in between. The CDR3 runs to 14 residues. Germline V CDR1 and CDR2: SGDLS, YYNGEE. Here the CDR3 DNA reads TGTGCCAGCAGCGTAGGCGGGATATTAAACGAGCAGTACTTC. Amino acids: CASSVGGILNEQYF.

The chain uses TRBV6-2 or TRBV6-3 and TRBJ2-7, with TRBD1 identical over 7 bases. The CDR3 length is 16 residues. Germline V lookup: CDR1 MNHEY, CDR2 SVGEGT. V shed 0 bases, J shed 2 bases, and the junction held 7 bases outside the gene matches. For the CDR3, the DNA is TGTGCCAGCAGTTACTCTGTAACAGGGGTCCCCTACGAGCAGTACTTC. This translates into CASSYSVTGVPYEQYF.

Turning to this clone: Additional DNA sequences in this sample encode the identical CDR3. V and J are TRBV15 and TRBJ2-7, with TRBD1 identical over 11 bases. Looked up from germline, CDR1 is LNHNV and CDR2 is YYDKDF (reference sequence). There are 14 residues in the CDR3. The V gene end was trimmed by 1 base and the J gene end by 5 bases; junction bases not matched to a gene: 1. The chain's CDR3 is CATSRVGQGDEQYF. The CDR3 coding sequence is TGTGCCACCAGCAGAGTGGGACAGGGGGACGAGCAGTACTTC.

This clone was seen only a few times. The chain employs TRBV5-6 and TRBJ1-5; 9 positions agree with TRBD1. The germline CDR1 and CDR2 sequences are SGHDT and YYEEEE. Trimming at V came to 3 bases and at J to 3 bases, leaving 1 base not matched to a gene. CDR3 length: 14 residues. The CDR3 is CASSYRGLNQPQHF. The CDR3 DNA reads as TGTGCCAGCAGCTACAGGGGGCTCAATCAGCCCCAGCATTTT.

The chain uses TRBV27 and TRBJ1-5; D might be TRBD1 (5 bases). The CDR3 totals 14 residues. V was shortened by 6 bases and J by 6 bases, with 15 bases between the two germline ends. Germline values: CDR1 MNHEY, CDR2 SMNVEV (reference sequence). CDR3 amino acids: CASRKWGVGQPQHF. The CDR3 nucleotides are TGTGCCAGCAGGAAGTGGGGGGTGGGTCAGCCCCAGCATTTT.

The V gene is TRBV28, the J gene TRBJ1-6, with D hard to call. Germline loops: CDR1 MDHEN, CDR2 SYDVKM. The V end lost 4 bases, the J end lost 7 bases, and 17 bases lay between the germline ends. The CDR3 loop spans 16 amino acids. CDR3 region: CASSSLSWAANSPLHF. CDR3 bases: TGTGCCAGCAGTTCACTCTCATGGGCCGCCAATTCACCCCTCCACTTT.

The genes are TRBV12-3 or TRBV12-4 and TRBJ1-4; 7 nucleotides agree with TRBD1. The CDR3 has 13 residues. With V trimmed by 6 bases and J by 7 bases, 5 bases remained unmatched. The DNA of the CDR3 is TGTGCCAGCAGCCCGACAGGGAGTGAAAAACTGTTTTTT. Its protein is CASSPTGSEKLFF.